This TCR beta chain was sequenced in a study of T cells expressing NK-cell markers. This CDR3 has 14 residues. Germline V gives CDR1 SGHTA, CDR2 FQGNSA. Following a re-call of the 5' RACE reads, TCRdb has one entry per CDR3 protein and lacks DNA. The sample table sets out about 390,000 distinct CDR3 sequences. The clonotype comes from a woman aged 50 to 65 in good health. The V call is TRBV7-2, the J call TRBJ2-5. The specimen sequenced was blood T cells: a sorted CD56 or NKG2C T cell subset, CD4+ or CD8+ T cells, or bulk PBMC T cells (not recorded which). CDR3 sequence: CASSLSGYQETQYF.